This TCR beta chain was captured in a study of cytomegalovirus exposure and HLA in healthy donors. General study results and limits: In vitro assays verified that three CMV-associated chains recognized CMV antigens specifically.

The PCR ran on 60 Vbeta and 13 Jbeta primers. The method was immunoSEQ multiplex PCR; TCRdb's version includes in-frame clones alone and lacks a portion of them. The sample contains 160,000 or so clones, around nine tenths of which appear only once. Points on this clone: No antigen is known for it.

The CDR3 contains 14 residues. V lost 7 bases, J lost 2 bases, and 7 bases stayed unmatched. Germline V lookup: CDR1 SNHLY, CDR2 FYNNEI. Specimen: PBMCs. This clonotype was obtained from a woman in her 30s in good health and CMV-seronegative. The J gene is TRBJ1-2, the V gene TRBV2; 7 positions agree with TRBD1. In DNA form, the CDR3 reads TGTGCCAGCATAAACAGGGGTTGGAACTATGGCTACACCTTC. Translation gives CASINRGWNYGYTF.